The 2 T cell receptor beta chains below were found in one sample sequenced in a study of blood T cells in healthy people across ages. Together with a sample-barcoded 5' primer, a J-beta primer mix was included in a second PCR lasting roughly 7 to 11 cycles. TCRdb reprocessed the 5' RACE reads with MiXCR, giving one entry per CDR3 protein. The sample records over a million distinct CDR3 sequences, around 39% being singletons. Sequencing used blood. Source of these receptors: a woman under 30 in good health.

J is TRBJ2-1 and V is TRBV3-1; weak D call: TRBD1 (7 bases). The CDR3 has 13 amino acids. Germline CDR1 and CDR2: LGHDT and YNNKEL (reference sequence). Between the trimmed V and J ends, which lost 4 bases and 10 bases, there was a span of 14 bases. DNA for the CDR3: TGTGCCAGCAGCCGTCAGGGGGGATACGAGCAGTTCTTC. It encodes CASSRQGGYEQFF.

This clonotype was found a few times. The rearrangement joins TRBV20-1 to TRBJ2-2; TRBD2 agrees at 8 bases. This CDR3 is 15 amino acids long. Germline trimming cut 6 bases from V and 5 bases from J; bases unmatched to any gene: 11. Looked up from germline, CDR1 is DFQATT and CDR2 is SNEGSKA (reference sequence). CDR3 residues: CSALPAGVGTGELFF. The CDR3 region has the DNA TGCAGTGCCCTCCCAGCGGGGGTTGGTACCGGGGAGCTGTTTTTT.